This TCR beta chain was found in a study of spatial heterogeneity in lung cancer. Study-level information: Beta-chain sequences were consistently detected more often than alpha-chain sequences. An average of more than ten raw reads was observed per unique TCR and UMI combination.

Trimming left V 2 bases short and J 4 bases short, with 5 bases between. This CDR3 is built from 12 residues. The germline CDR1 and CDR2 sequences are SGHDT and YYEEEE. Each molecule of TCR cDNA was tagged with one unique molecular identifier. MiXCR, run by TCRdb on the 5' RACE reads, gives a single entry per CDR3 protein. The table has fewer than 3,000 distinct CDR3 sequences, around 8% seen once. As for time point: sample taken at primary tumor resection. No cell sorting; template was whole RNA from tumor, lung tissue or PBMC. This clonotype qualifies as medium-sized. This sequence joins TRBV5-6 and TRBJ2-3; D ambiguous. The clonotype comes from a male donor with early-stage non-small cell lung cancer. The sequencing here drew on normal lung tissue next to the tumor, taken at surgery. As DNA, the CDR3 is TGTGCCAGCAGCTTTTTCGCAGATACGCAGTATTTT. It codes for CASSFFADTQYF.